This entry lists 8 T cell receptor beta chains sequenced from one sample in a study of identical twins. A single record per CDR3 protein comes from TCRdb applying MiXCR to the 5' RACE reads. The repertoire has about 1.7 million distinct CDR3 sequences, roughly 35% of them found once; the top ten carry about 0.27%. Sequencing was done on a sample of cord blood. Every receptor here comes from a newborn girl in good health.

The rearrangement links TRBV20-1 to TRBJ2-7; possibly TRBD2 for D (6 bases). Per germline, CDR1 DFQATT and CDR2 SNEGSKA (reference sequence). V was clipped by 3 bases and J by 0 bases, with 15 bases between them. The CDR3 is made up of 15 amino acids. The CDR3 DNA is TGCAGTGCTAGTATGGGACTTCCGAGCTCCTACGAGCAGTACTTC. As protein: CSASMGLPSSYEQYF.

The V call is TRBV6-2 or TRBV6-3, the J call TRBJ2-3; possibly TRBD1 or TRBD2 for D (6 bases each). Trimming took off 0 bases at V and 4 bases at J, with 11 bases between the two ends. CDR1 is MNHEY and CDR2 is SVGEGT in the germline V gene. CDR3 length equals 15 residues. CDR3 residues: CASSYSGGRADTQYF. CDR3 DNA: TGTGCCAGCAGTTACTCGGGGGGCCGCGCAGATACGCAGTATTTT.

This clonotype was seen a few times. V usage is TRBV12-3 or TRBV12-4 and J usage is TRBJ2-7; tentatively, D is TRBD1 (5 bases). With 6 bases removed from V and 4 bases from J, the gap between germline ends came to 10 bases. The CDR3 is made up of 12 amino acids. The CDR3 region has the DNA TGTGCCAGCAGATTCAGGGATTACGAGCAGTACTTC. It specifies CASRFRDYEQYF.

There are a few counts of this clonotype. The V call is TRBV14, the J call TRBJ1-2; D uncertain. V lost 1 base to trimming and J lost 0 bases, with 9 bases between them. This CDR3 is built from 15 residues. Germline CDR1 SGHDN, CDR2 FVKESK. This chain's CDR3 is CASSQGAEANYGYTF. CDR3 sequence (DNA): TGTGCCAGCAGCCAAGGTGCGGAAGCTAACTATGGCTACACCTTC.

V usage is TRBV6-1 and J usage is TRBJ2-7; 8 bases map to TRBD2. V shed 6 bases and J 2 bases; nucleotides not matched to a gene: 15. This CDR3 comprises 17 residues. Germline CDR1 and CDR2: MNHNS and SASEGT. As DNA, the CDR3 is TGTGCCAGCAGCCAACCACCTAGACATAGCGGGACCTACGAGCAGTACTTC. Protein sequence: CASSQPPRHSGTYEQYF.

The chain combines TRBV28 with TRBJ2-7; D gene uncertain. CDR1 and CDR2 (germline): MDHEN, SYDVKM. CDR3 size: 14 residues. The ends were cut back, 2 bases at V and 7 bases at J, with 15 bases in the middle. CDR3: CASSLRFSYNEQYF. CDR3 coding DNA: TGTGCCAGCAGTTTACGTTTCAGCTACAATGAGCAGTACTTC.

This CDR3 reads CSAPLRGEAFF. CDR3 nucleotides: TGCAGTGCTCCTTTGCGGGGTGAAGCTTTCTTT. The chain couples TRBV20-1 to TRBJ1-1; no clear D. Per the germline V gene, CDR1 is DFQATT and CDR2 is SNEGSKA (reference sequence). The V gene lost 5 bases and the J gene lost 7 bases, with 11 bases spanning the gap. There are 11 residues in the CDR3.

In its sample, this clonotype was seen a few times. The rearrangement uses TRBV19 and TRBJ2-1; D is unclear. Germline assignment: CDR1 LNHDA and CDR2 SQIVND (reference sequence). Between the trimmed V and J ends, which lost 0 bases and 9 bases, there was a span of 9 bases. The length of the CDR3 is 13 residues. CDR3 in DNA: TGTGCCAGTAGTATAGATCCCTGGGCTGAGCAGTTCTTC. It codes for CASSIDPWAEQFF.